The source of this T cell receptor (beta chain) is a study of blood T cell repertoires in COVID-19. The germline V gene has CDR1 ENHRY and CDR2 SYGVKD. The CDR3 covers 12 residues. Per the original data handling: Reference gene primer amplification in the assay estimated nucleated cell counts. Sequencing used immunoSEQ multiplex PCR; TCRdb keeps in-frame clones, though not all of them. V, J and clone size were drawn from that table, and D and trimming were deduced from the DNA. This sample has approximately 110,000 clones, with about four fifths found just once. Specimen: peripheral blood. The chain recombines TRBV10-3 with TRBJ2-2; perhaps TRBD1 as D (6 bases). The origin of this receptor is a woman in her seventies with acute or convalescent COVID-19. CDR3 nucleotide sequence: TGTGTCACAGGGACGAACACCGGGGAGCTGTTTTTT. Translated, it gives CVTGTNTGELFF.